This T cell receptor (beta chain) was retrieved from a study of blood T cell repertoires in COVID-19. V lost 7 bases and J lost 4, with 16 bases in between. Germline assignment: CDR1 MGHRA and CDR2 YSYEKL. The CDR3 runs to 14 residues. Clones were read by immunoSEQ multiplex PCR, and TCRdb kept only the in-frame ones, dropping some. The table lists under 30,000 clones, around 87% of them singletons. V is TRBV4-1 and J is TRBJ1-2; D call uncertain. The source is an older man with acute or convalescent COVID-19. Sequencing was carried out using peripheral blood. The CDR3 spells CASTPGKGGYGYTF. CDR3 sequence (DNA): TGCGCCAGCACCCCCGGGAAGGGAGGCTATGGCTACACCTTC.